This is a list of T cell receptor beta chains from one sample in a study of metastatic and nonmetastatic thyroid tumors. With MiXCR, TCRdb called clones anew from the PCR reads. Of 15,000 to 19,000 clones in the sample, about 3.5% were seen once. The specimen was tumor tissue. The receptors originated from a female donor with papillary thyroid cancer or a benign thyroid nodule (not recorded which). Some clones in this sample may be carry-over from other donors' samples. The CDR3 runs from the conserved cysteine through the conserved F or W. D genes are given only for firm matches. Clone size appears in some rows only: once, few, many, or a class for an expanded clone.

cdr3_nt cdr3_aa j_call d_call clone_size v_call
TGTGCCAGTAGTATAGATTTTGGACTTGGGGGGAATGAGCAGTTCTTC CASSIDFGLGGNEQFF TRBJ2-1 . medium-sized TRBV19
TGTGCCAGTATTACCTCCGGGACCAGGGGAGATACGCAGTATTTT CASITSGTRGDTQYF TRBJ2-3 . . TRBV19
TGTGCCAGTAGTACTCGCGGGACAGGGTCGGTCGAGCAGTACTTC CASSTRGTGSVEQYF TRBJ2-7 TRBD1 large TRBV19
TGTGCCAGCGTTTCCAGTTGGGGCACCGGGGAGCTGTTTTTT CASVSSWGTGELFF TRBJ2-2 . few TRBV6-2/TRBV6-3
TGTGCCAGCAGCCTCTTCAGGGGAGAGACCCAGTACTTC CASSLFRGETQYF TRBJ2-5 . . TRBV28
TGTGCCAGCAGTTCCCTTGGACTAGCGGGAGTGACCGGGGAGCTGTTTTTT CASSSLGLAGVTGELFF TRBJ2-2 TRBD2 . TRBV12-3/TRBV12-4
TGTGCCACCGAATTGACTAGCGGGAGTGGAGATACGCAGTATTTT CATELTSGSGDTQYF TRBJ2-3 TRBD2 many TRBV6-1
TGTGCCAGCAGTTACTTGGGCGGCAGGGGGTACTATTGCTACACCTTC CASSYLGGRGYYCYTF TRBJ1-2 TRBD1 few TRBV6-5
TGTGCCAGCAGTTTAAGGACACCCGAGGGAAAACTGTTTTTT CASSLRTPEGKLFF TRBJ1-4 . many TRBV28
TGCAGTGCTCCGATAGCGGGAACCTACAATGAGCAGTTCTTC CSAPIAGTYNEQFF TRBJ2-1 TRBD2 . TRBV20-1
TGTGCCAGCAGTGACTCTCTGGGTTATGAGCAGTTCTTC CASSDSLGYEQFF TRBJ2-1 . . TRBV6-4
TGTGCCAGCAGTTTAACCGGACCGGGATATGGCTACACCTTC CASSLTGPGYGYTF TRBJ1-2 . few TRBV27
TGTGCCAGCAGTCTCAGGGGGCGAGTAGCTTTCTTT CASSLRGRVAFF TRBJ1-1 TRBD1 few TRBV2
TGTGCCAGCAGTTCCGGACAGGGTCCTGAAAAACTGTTTTTT CASSSGQGPEKLFF TRBJ1-4 TRBD1 . TRBV6-2/TRBV6-3
TGTGCCAGCAGTTTGAGTACCAATACCTACGAGCAGTACTTC CASSLSTNTYEQYF TRBJ2-7 . . TRBV28
TGTGCCAGTAGTATAGGGACAGGGTCCGAGACCCAGTACTTC CASSIGTGSETQYF TRBJ2-5 TRBD1 . TRBV19
TGTGCCAGCAGTTTCATTCTGGACAGACCCACTGAAGCTTTCTTT CASSFILDRPTEAFF TRBJ1-1 . . TRBV6-9
TGTGCCAGCATCGGGACAGGCCTCTACGAGCAGTACTTC CASIGTGLYEQYF TRBJ2-7 TRBD1 many TRBV6-1
TGTGCCAGCAGTGCAACAGATACGCAGTATTTT CASSATDTQYF TRBJ2-3 . . TRBV6-1
TGTGCCAGCAGCCTAGGTCCGGGGACTAGCGGGAGCTACCTGTTCTTC CASSLGPGTSGSYLFF TRBJ2-1 TRBD2 medium-sized TRBV9
TGTGCCAGTAGCGTGACAGGGGCACCCTCCTACGAGCAGTACTTC CASSVTGAPSYEQYF TRBJ2-7 TRBD1 . TRBV19
TGTGCCAGCACTAAGAAAGGGACTAGCTGGCTCACAGATACGCAGTATTTT CASTKKGTSWLTDTQYF TRBJ2-3 TRBD2 . TRBV6-2/TRBV6-3
TGTGCCAGCAGCCCTTACTACCAAGAGACCCAGTACTTC CASSPYYQETQYF TRBJ2-5 . . TRBV6-1
TGTGCCAGCTCACCACGGGCAGGGTTGTCCTACGAGCAGTACTTC CASSPRAGLSYEQYF TRBJ2-7 . many TRBV18
TGTGCCAGCAGCTCGGGATTTTACAATGAGCAGTTCTTC CASSSGFYNEQFF TRBJ2-1 . . TRBV7-9
TGTGCCAGCAGTTACTCGGGGGCGGATGGCTACACCTTC CASSYSGADGYTF TRBJ1-2 . few TRBV6-2/TRBV6-3
TGTGCCAGCAGCCTAGTGGAGGTGCCACGAGAGACCCAGTACTTC CASSLVEVPRETQYF TRBJ2-5 . . TRBV7-6
TGTGCCAGTAGTATTTTCAGTACGGACAACCCCCATCTGGCGCAGTATTTT CASSIFSTDNPHLAQYF TRBJ2-3 . . TRBV19
TGTGCCAGCGCAAGAACTAGGGGGGGTAATTCACCCCTCCACTTT CASARTRGGNSPLHF TRBJ1-6 . . TRBV6-2/TRBV6-3
TGTGCCAGCAGCTTAAGAAGATCGGGGACCCAGTACTTC CASSLRRSGTQYF TRBJ2-5 . . TRBV11-3
TGTGCCAGCAGCCTGGGTATGAACACTGAAGCTTTCTTT CASSLGMNTEAFF TRBJ1-1 . . TRBV6-1
TGTGCCAGCAGTTCACCCCCGGGCACAGATACGCAGTATTTT CASSSPPGTDTQYF TRBJ2-3 . . TRBV28
TGTGCCAGCAGTTTCATAGGGAACACAGATACGCAGTATTTT CASSFIGNTDTQYF TRBJ2-3 . few TRBV27
TGTGCCAGCAGTACGCCCTCCGGAGGAAACTACGAGCAGTACTTC CASSTPSGGNYEQYF TRBJ2-7 . . TRBV27
TGTGCCAGCAGTCTTCAGTTGAACACTGAAGCTTTCTTT CASSLQLNTEAFF TRBJ1-1 . large TRBV6-1
TGTGCCAGCAATTTTGGACAGAGGGGTGTCTATGGCTACACCTTC CASNFGQRGVYGYTF TRBJ1-2 . few TRBV6-2/TRBV6-3
TGTGCCAGTAGTATAGGCTCGGGACAGGGGGCGAATTCACCCCTCCACTTT CASSIGSGQGANSPLHF TRBJ1-6 TRBD1 few TRBV19
TGTGCCAGCAGTCCGACCCCAGGGATCTATGGCTACACCTTC CASSPTPGIYGYTF TRBJ1-2 . . TRBV27
TGTGCCAGCAGTAACTCCGACTTGCAGTACTTC CASSNSDLQYF TRBJ2-7 . . TRBV6-1
TGCGCCAGCACCTTTGGGTACTACGAGCAGTACTTC CASTFGYYEQYF TRBJ2-7 . . TRBV5-1
TGTGCCACCAGCAGAGCGGGGGGTGAAGAGCAGTACTTC CATSRAGGEEQYF TRBJ2-7 TRBD2 few TRBV15
TGTCCCAGTACCTCGGACACTTACTACACTGAAGCTTTCTTT CPSTSDTYYTEAFF TRBJ1-1 . once TRBV19
TGCAGTGCTACTCAACGGGGCAGCTCTAACTATGGCTACACCTTC CSATQRGSSNYGYTF TRBJ1-2 . . TRBV20-1
TGTGCCGGCAGCCAAGGTAATCTAAATACGCAGTATTTT CAGSQGNLNTQYF TRBJ2-3 . . TRBV3-1
TGTGCCAGTACCACCACGGGACAGGGACAGAACAATGAGCAGTTCTTC CASTTTGQGQNNEQFF TRBJ2-1 TRBD1 . TRBV19
TGTGCCAGCAGGGGCGGAGGGAGGGATTATGGCTACACCTTC CASRGGGRDYGYTF TRBJ1-2 . . TRBV12-3/TRBV12-4
TGTGCCAGCAGCCGAATACACGGCAGGGGGGATGAAAAACTGTTTTTT CASSRIHGRGDEKLFF TRBJ1-4 TRBD1 . TRBV28
TGTGCCAGCAGTCTCCATAGAGCGGGAGTCGAGCAGTACTTC CASSLHRAGVEQYF TRBJ2-7 TRBD2 few TRBV28
TGTGCCAGCAGCTTAGGGGGAGGGCTCTACGAGCAGTACTTC CASSLGGGLYEQYF TRBJ2-7 TRBD2 medium-sized TRBV7-2
TGTGCCAGCAGCTGGAACGACAGGGGAGAAGCTTTCTTT CASSWNDRGEAFF TRBJ1-1 TRBD1 few TRBV7-9
TGTGCCAGCAGTTACAGGGGTGATACGCAGTATTTT CASSYRGDTQYF TRBJ2-3 . few TRBV6-5
TGTGCCAGCAGTTACTCGGGGACAGGGGACTACGAGCAGTACTTC CASSYSGTGDYEQYF TRBJ2-7 TRBD1 few TRBV6-2/TRBV6-3
TGTGCCAGCAGTTACCCTGGCAGGGGGGATTCACCCCTCCACTTT CASSYPGRGDSPLHF TRBJ1-6 TRBD1 few TRBV6-2/TRBV6-3
TGCAGTCAACGCTCTAGCGCGGCCTACGAGCAGTACTTC CSQRSSAAYEQYF TRBJ2-7 . . TRBV20-1
TGTGCCACCAGTGATGTGGGGGGTACCGGGACTACTAAAGAGACCCAGTACTTC CATSDVGGTGTTKETQYF TRBJ2-5 TRBD2 few TRBV24-1